This T cell receptor (beta chain) was captured by sequencing in a study of shared clonotypes between healthy human individuals. Study-level background: The composition of the donors was a couple of women and a few men aged 18 to 49.

DNA at 200 ng, 25,000 to 35,000 T cell genomes, went into sorted-subset replicate PCRs. Profiled with immunoSEQ multiplex PCR; TCRdb holds only in-frame clones, not every one. The repertoire holds some 690,000 clones, with roughly 88% as singletons. The study drew its donors from healthy HIV-negative adults without recent acute infections or vaccinations. Whole-study findings and limits: The study's rarefaction showed incomplete sorted-subset sequencing despite large depth.

As to this clone: The antigen remains unidentified.

The CDR3 runs to 14 residues. V lost 2 bases and J lost 2, with 8 bases in between. Germline V gives CDR1 SEHNR, CDR2 FQNEAQ (reference sequence). This clonotype originated in a man in his late teens or twenties in good health. Some clones in this sample may be carry-over from other donors' samples. V usage is TRBV7-9 and J usage is TRBJ2-3; D possibly corresponds to TRBD1 (5 bases). Material for sequencing was memory CD8+ T cells from PBMCs. Subset noted: CD45RO+ cells pooled with CCR7-negative TemRA cells. This CDR3 reads CASSLRGYTDTQYF. The CDR3 nucleotides are TGTGCCAGCAGCTTAAGGGGATACACAGATACGCAGTATTTT. Full variable domain (remainder filled in from reference TRBV7-9 and TRBJ2-3): DTGVSQNPRHKITKRGQNVTFRCDPISEHNRLYWYRQTLGQGPEFLTYFQNEAQLEKSRLLSDRFSAERPKGSFSTLEIQRTEQGDSAMYLCASSLRGYTDTQYFGPGTRLTVL.